This TCR beta chain stems from a study of graft-versus-host responses after intestinal transplantation. Some clones are missing from TCRdb's copy, which holds only in-frame ones; the method was immunoSEQ multiplex PCR. Of about 23,000 clones listed, 44% are singletons. Responders (around 200,000, CFSE-labeled) were co-plated with around 200,000 irradiated, violet-dye-labeled stimulators. This clonotype was sampled from a human patient who was an organ donor for intestinal transplantation. The sample was alloreactive CD8+ T cells from a mixed lymphocyte reaction culture, taken before transplantation. Described subset: CFSE-low proliferating T cells sorted from roughly 6-day pre-transplant mixed lymphocyte reaction (GvH or HvG direction).

The CDR3 loop is CASSGRRQGYEQYF. In nucleotides, the CDR3 is TGTGCCAGCAGTGGAAGGCGACAGGGCTACGAGCAGTACTTC. This sequence joins TRBV25-1 and TRBJ2-7; 7 positions agree with TRBD1. V trimming: 4 bases; J trimming: 3 bases; junction bases outside the gene matches: 6. Germline V gene lookup returns CDR1 MGHDK and CDR2 SYGVNS. This CDR3 region has 14 residues.